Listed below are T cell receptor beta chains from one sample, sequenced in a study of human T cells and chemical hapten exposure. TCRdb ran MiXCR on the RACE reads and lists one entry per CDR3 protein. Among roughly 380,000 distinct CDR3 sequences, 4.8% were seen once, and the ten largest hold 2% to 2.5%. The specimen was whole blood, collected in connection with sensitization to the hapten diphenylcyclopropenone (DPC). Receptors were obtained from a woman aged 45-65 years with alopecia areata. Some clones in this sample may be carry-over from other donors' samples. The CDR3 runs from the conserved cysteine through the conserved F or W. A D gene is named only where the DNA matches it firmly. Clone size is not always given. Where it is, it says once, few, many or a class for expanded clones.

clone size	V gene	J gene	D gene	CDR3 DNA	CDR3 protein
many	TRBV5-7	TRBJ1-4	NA	TGTGCCAGCAGCTTGGCGGTCGTGGGGGATGGCCCAACTAATGAAAAACTGTTTTTT	CASSLAVVGDGPTNEKLFF
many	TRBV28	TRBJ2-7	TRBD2	TGTGCCAGCACCCCAGAACTACGGGAGGAGTACGAGCAGTACTTC	CASTPELREEYEQYF
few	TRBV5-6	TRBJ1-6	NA	TGTGCCAGCAGCTTCGGGACGAATTCACCCCTCCACTTT	CASSFGTNSPLHF
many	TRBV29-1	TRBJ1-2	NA	TGCAGCGTTGAAGATTTCGGACAGCACTATGGCTACACCTTC	CSVEDFGQHYGYTF
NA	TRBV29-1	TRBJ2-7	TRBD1	TGCAGCGTTATACCGGGACAGGGGGTCCACGAGCAGTACTTC	CSVIPGQGVHEQYF
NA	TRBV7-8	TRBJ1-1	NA	TGTGCCAGCAGCCCTAACTTGGGAGCTTTCTTT	CASSPNLGAFF
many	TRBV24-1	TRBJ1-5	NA	TGTGCCACCAGTGATTTGCGAGAACAGCCCCAGCATTTT	CATSDLREQPQHF
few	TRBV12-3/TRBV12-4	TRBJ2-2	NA	TGTGCCAGCACCCTGGGGGGAGGACCCGGGGAGCTGTTTTTT	CASTLGGGPGELFF
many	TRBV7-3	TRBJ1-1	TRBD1	TGTGCCAGCAGCTTGACAGGGCTGGACACTGAAGCTTTCTTT	CASSLTGLDTEAFF
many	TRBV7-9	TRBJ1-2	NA	TGTGCCAGCAGCTCGCTCAGACAGCGGGGCTACACCTTC	CASSSLRQRGYTF
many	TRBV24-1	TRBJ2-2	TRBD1	TGTGCCACCAGTGAGCCGGGACAGGGATCGCTCACGAACACCGGGGAGCTGTTTTTT	CATSEPGQGSLTNTGELFF
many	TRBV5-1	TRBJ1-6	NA	TGCGCCAGCAGCTTCGCCCTTAATTCACCCCTCCACTTT	CASSFALNSPLHF
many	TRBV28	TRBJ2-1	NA	TGTGCCAGCAGTTTAGGAGGGGCCTCCTACAATGAGCAGTTCTTC	CASSLGGASYNEQFF
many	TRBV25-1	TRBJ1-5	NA	TGTGCCAGCAGTCTCGATGGTGGGTCCCAGCATTTT	CASSLDGGSQHF
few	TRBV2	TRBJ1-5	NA	TGTGCCAGCAGCGCCGCCACCAATCAGCCCCAGCATTTT	CASSAATNQPQHF
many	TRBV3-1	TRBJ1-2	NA	TGTGCCAGCAGCCAAGATGGACAGTATGGCTACACCTTC	CASSQDGQYGYTF
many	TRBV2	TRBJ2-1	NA	TGTGCCACCGGGCCTTCCAATGAGCAGTTCTTC	CATGPSNEQFF
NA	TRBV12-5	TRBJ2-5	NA	TGTGCTAGTGGTTCCCCCACCGGCAGGCCATTACAAGAGACCCAGTACTTC	CASGSPTGRPLQETQYF
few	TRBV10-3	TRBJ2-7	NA	TGTGCCATCAGTGAGTCCGACATGAAGTACTTC	CAISESDMKYF
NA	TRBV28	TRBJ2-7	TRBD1	TGTGCCAGCAGTATCCCGGGACAGATAGCCTACGAGCAGTACTTC	CASSIPGQIAYEQYF
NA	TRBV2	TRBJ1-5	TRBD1	TGTGCCAGCAGCGCGGACAGGTTGGGCAATCAGCCCCAGCATTTT	CASSADRLGNQPQHF
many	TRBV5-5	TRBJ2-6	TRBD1	TGTGCCAGCAGCTCTCCGGGACAGGGGCTCTCTGGGGCCAACGTCCTGACTTTC	CASSSPGQGLSGANVLTF
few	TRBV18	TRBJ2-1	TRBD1	TGTGCCAGCTCACGCGGGACAGGGGAATACAATGAGCAGTTCTTC	CASSRGTGEYNEQFF
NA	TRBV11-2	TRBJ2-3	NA	TGTGCCAGCAGCCGAGAAGGGCCCGGGAGAGTGACAGATACGCAGTATTTT	CASSREGPGRVTDTQYF
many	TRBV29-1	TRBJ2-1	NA	TGCAGCGTTGTAAAGTTTCCCGTTTCACAGAAGAATGAGCAGTTCTTC	CSVVKFPVSQKNEQFF
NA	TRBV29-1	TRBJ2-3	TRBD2	TGCAGCGTTGAAGGGTCGGGGGGTACGCAGTATTTT	CSVEGSGGTQYF